A selection of T cell receptor beta chains follows, all from one sample in a study of blood T cell repertoires in COVID-19. This table comes from immunoSEQ multiplex PCR, and its TCRdb copy is limited to in-frame clones, with some not included. The table lists about 150,000 clones, more than 65% of them singletons. The sequenced sample was peripheral blood. These receptors were obtained from a woman aged 80 or over with acute or convalescent COVID-19. Both conserved end residues are part of each CDR3. Fields, in order: V gene, J gene, D gene, clone size, CDR3 DNA, CDR3 protein. D genes are given only for firm matches. Expanded clones get a size class; other rows say once, few or many, or leave the size out.

V: TRBV5-6; J: TRBJ1-2; D: -; size: -; DNA: TGTGCCAGCAGCTTGACAGGGATTAACTATGGCTACACCTTC; CDR3: CASSLTGINYGYTF
V: TRBV6-1; J: TRBJ1-1; D: -; size: -; DNA: TGTGCCAGCAGTTCTACCGCGGGAAGGAACACTGAAGCTTTCTTT; CDR3: CASSSTAGRNTEAFF
V: TRBV7-2; J: TRBJ2-1; D: -; size: -; DNA: TGTGCCAGCAGCTTAGTCGGGGGGACAGGAAGGAATGAGCAGTTCTTC; CDR3: CASSLVGGTGRNEQFF
V: TRBV14; J: TRBJ2-7; D: -; size: few; DNA: TGTGCCAGCAGCCCAGGCAAGGGGACCTACGAGCAGTACTTC; CDR3: CASSPGKGTYEQYF
V: TRBV14; J: TRBJ2-7; D: TRBD2; size: many; DNA: TGTGCCAGCAGCCAATATCTCCCTAGCGGGACCCGGCACGAGCAGTACTTC; CDR3: CASSQYLPSGTRHEQYF
V: TRBV6-1; J: TRBJ1-5; D: -; size: -; DNA: TGTGCCAGCAGTGAAAACAGGGCACATCAGCCCCAGCATTTT; CDR3: CASSENRAHQPQHF
V: TRBV19; J: TRBJ2-1; D: TRBD1; size: -; DNA: TGTGCCAGTAGTAGAAGACAGGGGGCCGCCTACAATGAGCAGTTCTTC; CDR3: CASSRRQGAAYNEQFF
V: TRBV7-8; J: TRBJ1-1; D: -; size: -; DNA: TGTGCCAGCAGCTTAGTACAGGGCCTCGCCGGGGATGAAGCTTTCTTT; CDR3: CASSLVQGLAGDEAFF
V: TRBV6-8; J: TRBJ1-5; D: TRBD1; size: -; DNA: TGTGCCAGCAATAAACCTAGGGACAGGGGGAGTCAGCCCCAGCATTTT; CDR3: CASNKPRDRGSQPQHF
V: TRBV6-5; J: TRBJ2-1; D: TRBD2; size: -; DNA: TGTGCCAGCAGACTGACTAGCGGCACCTACAATGAGCAGTTCTTC; CDR3: CASRLTSGTYNEQFF
V: TRBV25-1; J: TRBJ2-2; D: TRBD2; size: -; DNA: TGTGCCAGCACCCTTTGGGAGGGGACCGAGCTGTTTTTT; CDR3: CASTLWEGTELFF
V: TRBV19; J: TRBJ1-2; D: TRBD1; size: -; DNA: TGTGCCAGTAGCGGACAGGGGTATTATGGCTACACCTTC; CDR3: CASSGQGYYGYTF
V: TRBV2; J: TRBJ1-5; D: TRBD1; size: -; DNA: TGTGCCAGCGGACCGGGACAGACCCATCAGCCCCAGCATTTT; CDR3: CASGPGQTHQPQHF
V: TRBV4-1; J: TRBJ2-1; D: TRBD2; size: few; DNA: TGCGCCAGCAGCCAAGCTATCACCCTAGCGGGGGCTTACAATGAGCAGTTCTTC; CDR3: CASSQAITLAGAYNEQFF
V: TRBV5-1; J: TRBJ2-7; D: TRBD1; size: -; DNA: TGCGCCAGCAGCATTACCGGGACAGGGAAGGGATCCTACGAGCAGTACTTC; CDR3: CASSITGTGKGSYEQYF
V: TRBV5-1; J: TRBJ1-1; D: TRBD1; size: once; DNA: TGCGCCAGCAGCTTCGGACAGGGAGGGACTGAAGCTTTCTTT; CDR3: CASSFGQGGTEAFF
V: TRBV5-4; J: TRBJ1-1; D: -; size: -; DNA: TGTGCCAGCAGCGGGGGCACGGTACACGAAGCTTTCTTT; CDR3: CASSGGTVHEAFF
V: TRBV6-6; J: TRBJ1-4; D: TRBD1; size: -; DNA: TGTGCCAGCAGTCCCCGGGACAGGGCTGAAGAAAAACTGTTTTTT; CDR3: CASSPRDRAEEKLFF
V: TRBV15; J: TRBJ1-1; D: -; size: -; DNA: TGTGCCACCAGCAGCCTCGGGGGGAGTCGTGAAGCTTTCTTT; CDR3: CATSSLGGSREAFF
V: TRBV28; J: TRBJ1-5; D: TRBD1; size: -; DNA: TGTGCCAGCAGTTTAGGACAGGGATATCAGCCCCAGCATTTT; CDR3: CASSLGQGYQPQHF
V: TRBV7-2; J: TRBJ1-1; D: -; size: -; DNA: TGTGCCAGCAGCTTAAGTCTTTTGAGCACTGAAGCTTTCTTT; CDR3: CASSLSLLSTEAFF
V: TRBV5-1; J: TRBJ1-1; D: TRBD1; size: -; DNA: TGCGCCAGCAGGACAGGGTCGGGCACTGAAGCTTTCTTT; CDR3: CASRTGSGTEAFF
V: TRBV18; J: TRBJ1-6; D: -; size: -; DNA: TGTGCCAGCTCACCAGAATCAGGGATGTTTTCACCCCTCCACTTT; CDR3: CASSPESGMFSPLHF
V: TRBV5-8; J: TRBJ1-4; D: TRBD1; size: -; DNA: TGTGCCAGCAGCTTCGACAGGGACGAAAAACTGTTTTTT; CDR3: CASSFDRDEKLFF
V: TRBV11-3; J: TRBJ1-4; D: -; size: -; DNA: TGTGCCAGCAGCTTAGATCAGAATGACACCGAAAAACTGTTTTTT; CDR3: CASSLDQNDTEKLFF
V: TRBV7-9; J: TRBJ2-7; D: -; size: -; DNA: TGTGCCAGCAGCAATACAGGTCTCGAGCAGTACTTC; CDR3: CASSNTGLEQYF
V: TRBV6-1; J: TRBJ1-6; D: -; size: -; DNA: TGTGCCAGCAGTGAAAGGGGAAACCCATACTCACCCCTCCACTTT; CDR3: CASSERGNPYSPLHF
V: TRBV10-2; J: TRBJ1-5; D: TRBD1; size: -; DNA: TGCGCCAGCTCCGGGACAGGGGGGAGTCATCAGCCCCAGCATTTT; CDR3: CASSGTGGSHQPQHF
V: TRBV27; J: TRBJ2-7; D: TRBD2; size: -; DNA: TGTGCCACCATGGGACTAGCGGGCCCTCTCGAGCAGTACTTC; CDR3: CATMGLAGPLEQYF
V: TRBV7-3; J: TRBJ1-1; D: -; size: -; DNA: TGTGCCAGCAGCCGCACAGAGAACACTGAAGCTTTCTTT; CDR3: CASSRTENTEAFF
V: TRBV3-1/TRBV3-2; J: TRBJ1-1; D: -; size: -; DNA: TGTGCCAGCAGCCAGACAAGGGGGAACACTGAAGCTTTCTTT; CDR3: CASSQTRGNTEAFF
V: TRBV6-5; J: TRBJ1-1; D: -; size: -; DNA: TGTGCCAGCAGCCTACATCAGGCACCGAACACTGAAGCTTTCTTT; CDR3: CASSLHQAPNTEAFF
V: TRBV7-9; J: TRBJ1-1; D: TRBD1; size: -; DNA: TGTGCCAGCAGCCCCGGGACAGTTGAAGCTTTCTTT; CDR3: CASSPGTVEAFF
V: TRBV7-3; J: TRBJ2-7; D: TRBD1; size: -; DNA: TGTGCCAGCAGCTCGGGGACAGGGGCCTACGAGCAGTACTTC; CDR3: CASSSGTGAYEQYF
V: TRBV7-3; J: TRBJ1-3; D: TRBD1; size: -; DNA: TGTGCCAGCAGCCTCGGGACAGGGGAAGATAGAACGGGAAACACCATATATTTT; CDR3: CASSLGTGEDRTGNTIYF
V: TRBV4-1; J: TRBJ2-3; D: -; size: -; DNA: TGCGCCAGCAGCAAGAGCCCTAGCACAGATACGCAGTATTTT; CDR3: CASSKSPSTDTQYF